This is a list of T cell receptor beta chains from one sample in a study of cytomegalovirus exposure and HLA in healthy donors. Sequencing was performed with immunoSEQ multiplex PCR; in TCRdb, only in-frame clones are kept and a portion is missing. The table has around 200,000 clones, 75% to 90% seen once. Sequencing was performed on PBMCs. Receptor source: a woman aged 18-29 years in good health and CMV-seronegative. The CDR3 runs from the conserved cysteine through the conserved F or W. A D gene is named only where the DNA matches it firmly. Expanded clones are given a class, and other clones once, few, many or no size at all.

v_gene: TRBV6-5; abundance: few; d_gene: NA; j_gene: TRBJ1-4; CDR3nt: TGTGCCAGCAGCACCCCGGAAAGGGGTGGTGAAAAACTGTTTTTT; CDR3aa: CASSTPERGGEKLFF
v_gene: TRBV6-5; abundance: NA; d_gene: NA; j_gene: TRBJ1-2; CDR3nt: TGTGCCAGCAGCCGCAAAAGGGGGGGTAACTATGGCTACACCTTC; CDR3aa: CASSRKRGGNYGYTF
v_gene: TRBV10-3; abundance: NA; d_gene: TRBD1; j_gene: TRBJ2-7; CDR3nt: TGTGCCATCAGTGACGGGACAGGGAGCTCCTACGAGCAGTACTTC; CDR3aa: CAISDGTGSSYEQYF
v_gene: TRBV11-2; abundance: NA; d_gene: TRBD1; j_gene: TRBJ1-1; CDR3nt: TGTGCCAGCAGCTCCCGGGACAGGGGGCAAGGTGAAGCTTTCTTT; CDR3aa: CASSSRDRGQGEAFF
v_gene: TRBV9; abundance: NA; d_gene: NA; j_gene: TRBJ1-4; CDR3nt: TGTGCCAGCAGCCCCGACAGAGGCGAAAAACTGTTTTTT; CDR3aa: CASSPDRGEKLFF
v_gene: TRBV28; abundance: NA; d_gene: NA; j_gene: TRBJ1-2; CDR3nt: TGTGCCAGCAGAATGACAGACCCAGTTAATGGCTACACCTTC; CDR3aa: CASRMTDPVNGYTF
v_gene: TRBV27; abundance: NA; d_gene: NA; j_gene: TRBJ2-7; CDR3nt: TGTGCCAGCAGTTCCCTCGAGGGAAGCTCCTACGAGCAGTACTTC; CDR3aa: CASSSLEGSSYEQYF
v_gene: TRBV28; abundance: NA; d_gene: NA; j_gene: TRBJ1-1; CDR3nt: TGTGCCAGCAGTTTGAGCAGGTATGAAGCTTTCTTT; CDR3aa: CASSLSRYEAFF
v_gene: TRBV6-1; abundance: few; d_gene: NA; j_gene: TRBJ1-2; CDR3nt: TGTGCCAGCACAAATAGAAGACTCGCCTGGGGCTACACCTTC; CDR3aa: CASTNRRLAWGYTF
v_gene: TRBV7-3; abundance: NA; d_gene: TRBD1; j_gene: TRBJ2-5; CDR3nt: TGTGCCAGCAGCAAAACGTGGGACAGGGTACGGGAGACCCAGTACTTC; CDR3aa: CASSKTWDRVRETQYF
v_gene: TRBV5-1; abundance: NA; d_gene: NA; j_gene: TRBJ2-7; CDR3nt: TGCGCCAGCAGCTACAGGCCCCCGGGGGAGAGGGAACACGAGCAGTACTTC; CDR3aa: CASSYRPPGEREHEQYF
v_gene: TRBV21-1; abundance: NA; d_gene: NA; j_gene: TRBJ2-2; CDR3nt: TGTGCCAGCAGCAAAGACAGGGGAGAGAACACCGGGGAGCTGTTTTTT; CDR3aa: CASSKDRGENTGELFF
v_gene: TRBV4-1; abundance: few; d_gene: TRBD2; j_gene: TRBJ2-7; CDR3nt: TGCGCCAGCAGCCAAGATCGGGCTAGCGGTCCCTACGAGCAGTACTTC; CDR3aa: CASSQDRASGPYEQYF
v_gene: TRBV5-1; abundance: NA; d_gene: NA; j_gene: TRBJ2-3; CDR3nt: TGCGCCAGCAGCCCGGTGCAGGGGAGCACAGATACGCAGTATTTT; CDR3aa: CASSPVQGSTDTQYF
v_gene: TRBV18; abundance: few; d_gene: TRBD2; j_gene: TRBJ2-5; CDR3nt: TGTGCCAGCTCACCACTGGACGGGGGGGAGACCCAGTACTTC; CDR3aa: CASSPLDGGETQYF
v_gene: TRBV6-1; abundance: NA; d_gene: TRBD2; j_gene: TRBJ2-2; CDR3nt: TGTGCCAGCAGTGAACCGGGACTAGCGGGCGACACCGGGGAGCTGTTTTTT; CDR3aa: CASSEPGLAGDTGELFF
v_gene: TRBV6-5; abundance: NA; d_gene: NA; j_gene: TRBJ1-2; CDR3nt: TGTGCCAGCAGTTACTCGACAGGCATCTATGGCTACACCTTC; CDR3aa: CASSYSTGIYGYTF
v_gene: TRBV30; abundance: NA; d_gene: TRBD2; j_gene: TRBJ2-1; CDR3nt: TGTGCCTGGAGTAAGGGACTAGCGGCTTACAATGAGCAGTTCTTC; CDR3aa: CAWSKGLAAYNEQFF
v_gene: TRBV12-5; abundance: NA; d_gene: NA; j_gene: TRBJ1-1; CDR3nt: TGTGCTAGTGGTTTGGCACAGGGACCGAACACTGAAGCTTTCTTT; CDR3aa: CASGLAQGPNTEAFF
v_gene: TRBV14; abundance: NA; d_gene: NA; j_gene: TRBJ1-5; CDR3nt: TGTGCCAGCAGCCTAAAGGACAGTCTTCGAGATCAGCCCCAGCATTTT; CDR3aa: CASSLKDSLRDQPQHF
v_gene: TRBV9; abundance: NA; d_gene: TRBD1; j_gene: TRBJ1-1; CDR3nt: TGTGCCAGCAGCCCAGCAGGGACAGGACTGAACACTGAAGCTTTCTTT; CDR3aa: CASSPAGTGLNTEAFF
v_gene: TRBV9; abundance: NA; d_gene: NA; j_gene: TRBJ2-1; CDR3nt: TGTGCCAGCAGCGTAGTTTCGGGAAACATGGGAAATGAGCAGTTCTTC; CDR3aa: CASSVVSGNMGNEQFF
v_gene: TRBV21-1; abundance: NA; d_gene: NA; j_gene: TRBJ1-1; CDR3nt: TGTGCCAGCACAGTCGGGGGACGGTCTACTGAAGCTTTCTTT; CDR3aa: CASTVGGRSTEAFF
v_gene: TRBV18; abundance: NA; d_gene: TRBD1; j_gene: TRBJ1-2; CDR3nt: TGTGCCAGCTCACCGATAGGACAGGAACCCCATGGCTACACCTTC; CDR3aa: CASSPIGQEPHGYTF
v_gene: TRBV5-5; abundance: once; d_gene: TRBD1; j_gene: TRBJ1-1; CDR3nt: TGTGCCAGCAGCTTGGACAGGGGTGAAGCTTTCTTT; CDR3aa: CASSLDRGEAFF
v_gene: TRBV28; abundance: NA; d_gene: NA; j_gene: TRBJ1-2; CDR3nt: TGTGCCAGCAGTTGGGCGGGGGGCTACACCTTC; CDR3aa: CASSWAGGYTF
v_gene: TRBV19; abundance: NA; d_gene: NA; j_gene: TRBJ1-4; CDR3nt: TGTGCCAGTAGTATGCAGGGTGGGGAAGAAAAACTGTTTTTT; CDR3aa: CASSMQGGEEKLFF
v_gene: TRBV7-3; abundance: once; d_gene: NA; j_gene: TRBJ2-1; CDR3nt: TGTGCCAGCAGCTTAAAGGCTAGCGACACCTACAATGAGCAGTTCTTC; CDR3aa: CASSLKASDTYNEQFF
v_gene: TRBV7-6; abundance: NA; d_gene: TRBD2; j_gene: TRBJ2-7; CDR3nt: TGTGCCAGCAGCTTAGTAGCTAGCGGGAGTCAAGAGCAGTACTTC; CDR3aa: CASSLVASGSQEQYF